These 9 T cell receptor beta chains share one sample of origin, sequenced in a study of radiation and T cells in renal cell carcinoma. Documented time point: blood 2 weeks post-SBRT. Treatment noted: 15 Gy SBRT to primary tumor, nephrectomy 4 weeks later. Clones were sequenced by immunoSEQ multiplex PCR, and TCRdb holds only the in-frame ones, with some missing. The sample contains 150,000 or so clones, over 80% of which appear only once. The input for sequencing was blood, taken from a patient whose treatment included radiotherapy and nephrectomy. The origin of the receptors is a woman aged 50 to 60 with renal cell carcinoma.

This clone was recorded a few times. The chain couples TRBV2 to TRBJ2-1, with D possibly being TRBD1 (6 bases). The CDR3 is 15 residues long. CDR1 is SNHLY, CDR2 FYNNEI, per germline. V was cut by 2 bases and J by 11 bases, with 19 bases left in between. The CDR3 DNA is TGTGCCAGCAGTGAATCTAGGACAGATAATAACAAGCAGTTCTTC. Translated: CASSESRTDNNKQFF.

The chain is built from TRBV29-1 and TRBJ2-5, with unresolved D. This CDR3 has 15 residues. From germline, CDR1 is SQVTM and CDR2 ANQGSEA. The V gene lost 3 bases and the J gene lost 0 bases, with 14 bases spanning the gap. CDR3 nucleotides: TGCAGCGTTGAGGAGAGCGTTCGGTACCAAGAGACCCAGTACTTC. It is translated as CSVEESVRYQETQYF.

The chain has TRBV4-2 and TRBJ2-2; TRBD2 matches 9 bases. From germline, CDR1 is LGHNA and CDR2 YNFKEQ. CDR3 length equals 18 residues. V dropped 0 bases and J dropped 4; count of bases not matched to a gene: 9. The CDR3 DNA reads TGTGCCAGCAGCCAAGATGTCGGGACTAGCCCCGCCACCGGGGAGCTGTTTTTT. Protein: CASSQDVGTSPATGELFF.

J is TRBJ1-2 and V is TRBV5-6; 7 bases are shared with TRBD1. This CDR3 is built from 17 residues. Looked up from germline, CDR1 is SGHDT and CDR2 is YYEEEE. Trimming cost V 6 bases and J 3 bases; bases outside gene matches: 17. The CDR3 loop reads CASTKLPGGAGDYGYTF. In DNA form, the CDR3 reads TGTGCCAGCACCAAACTCCCAGGGGGTGCAGGGGACTATGGCTACACCTTC.

The chain is built from TRBV18 and TRBJ1-4, with D unresolved. This CDR3 is built from 15 residues. V lost 0 bases and J lost 5, with 10 bases in between. Germline V gives CDR1 KGHSH, CDR2 LQKENI. The CDR3 sequence is CASSPPQQSNEKLFF. The CDR3, as DNA: TGTGCCAGCTCACCACCCCAGCAGTCGAATGAAAAACTGTTTTTT. Drawing the rest from reference TRBV18 and TRBJ1-4, the complete variable domain is NAGVMQNPRHLVRRRGQEARLRCSPMKGHSHVYWYRQLPEEGLKFMVYLQKENIIDESGMPKERFSAEFPKEGPSILRIQQVVRGDSAAYFCASSPPQQSNEKLFFGSGTQLSVL.

This sequence joins TRBV5-1 and TRBJ1-1, with 8 bases aligning to TRBD1. The CDR3 has 15 residues. The V gene's germline CDR1 is SGHRS and CDR2 YFSETQ. V lost 0 bases and J lost 1; bases outside the gene matches: 2. CDR3 DNA: TGCGCCAGCAGCTTGGCGGACAGGGCGAACACTGAAGCTTTCTTT. It codes for CASSLADRANTEAFF. The whole variable domain, remainder taken from reference TRBV5-1 and TRBJ1-1, is KAGVTQTPRYLIKTRGQQVTLSCSPISGHRSVSWYQQTPGQGLQFLFEYFSETQRNKGNFPGRFSGRQFSNSRSEMNVSTLELGDSALYLCASSLADRANTEAFFGQGTRLTVV.

The V and J genes are TRBV7-2 and TRBJ1-2; unclear D gene. Trimming cost V 5 bases and J 0 bases, with 10 bases left between them. CDR3 length: 14 amino acids. Germline V lookup: CDR1 SGHTA, CDR2 FQGNSA. CDR3 protein: CASSRIGPNYGYTF. CDR3 sequence (DNA): TGTGCCAGCAGCCGCATTGGCCCTAACTATGGCTACACCTTC.

The chain employs TRBV7-6 and TRBJ1-3; D possibly corresponds to TRBD1 (5 bases). Germline CDR1 SGHVS, CDR2 FNYEAQ. This CDR3 has 14 amino acids. V was pared by 5 bases and J by 4 bases, with 12 bases between. CDR3 sequence (DNA): TGTGCCAGCAGCGCGACAGCTCCCGGAAACACCATATATTTT. It yields the protein CASSATAPGNTIYF.

The chain has TRBV5-4 and TRBJ2-4; TRBD1 agrees at 7 bases. Germline trimming cut 0 bases from V and 0 bases from J; bases unmatched to any gene: 3. Germline values: CDR1 SGHNT, CDR2 YYREEE (reference sequence). CDR3 length equals 16 residues. The CDR3 nucleotides are TGTGCCAGCAGCTTGGAGGGGGCGCGAGCCAAAAACATTCAGTACTTC. Encoded protein: CASSLEGARAKNIQYF.